The 32 T cell receptor beta chains below all came from one sample that was sequenced in a study of shared clonotypes between healthy human individuals. Profiling relied on immunoSEQ multiplex PCR, and the TCRdb table lists in-frame clones only, not all of them. The sample shows about 990,000 clones, 70% to 80% of them seen only once. The specimen sequenced was memory CD4+ T cells from PBMCs. Documented subset: CD45RA-negative fraction. These TCRs come from a man aged 18 to 29 in good health. Some clones in this sample may be carry-over from other donors' samples.

This rearrangement joins TRBV29-1 to TRBJ1-1; the D is unclear. Trimming left V 4 bases short and J 4 bases short, with 13 bases between. This CDR3 region has 13 residues. Germline CDR1 and CDR2: SQVTM and ANQGSEA. Here the CDR3 DNA reads TGCAGCGTTGCATTCGATTGGGGCACTGAAGCTTTCTTT. Translating it yields CSVAFDWGTEAFF. The full variable domain, rest sourced from reference TRBV29-1 and TRBJ1-1, is SAVISQKPSRDICQRGTSLTIQCQVDSQVTMMFWYRQQPGQSLTLIATANQGSEATYESGFVIDKFPISRPNLTFSTLTVSNMSPEDSSIYLCSVAFDWGTEAFFGQGTRLTVV.

V is TRBV5-4 and J is TRBJ2-1, with 9 bases identical to TRBD2. CDR1 SGHNT and CDR2 YYREEE come from the germline V gene (reference sequence). CDR3 size: 15 residues. The J segment lost 7 bases and the V segment lost 0 bases, leaving 5 bases of the junction unmatched. Here the CDR3 reads CASSLDGGRGNEQFF. The CDR3, as DNA: TGTGCCAGCAGCTTGGACGGCGGGAGGGGTAATGAGCAGTTCTTC.

CDR3 sequence (DNA): TGTGCCAGCAGTTGGGACGGATCAAGCAATCAGCCCCAGCATTTT. This translates into CASSWDGSSNQPQHF. V gene TRBV6-5 combines with J gene TRBJ1-5, with D possibly TRBD1 on 5 matching bases. Germline V lookup: CDR1 MNHEY, CDR2 SVGAGI. Trimming shortened V by 4 bases and J by 1 base, and 11 bases separated the two germline ends. The CDR3 runs to 15 residues.

V and J are TRBV5-6 and TRBJ1-4, with D possibly TRBD1 on 6 matching bases. The germline gives CDR1 SGHDT, CDR2 YYEEEE. Trimming took 4 bases from V and 4 from J, leaving 11 bases between them. This CDR3 contains 14 residues. Here the CDR3 DNA reads TGTGCCAGCAGCAGGAGGGGGAATAATGAAAAACTGTTTTTT. It yields the protein CASSRRGNNEKLFF.

This chain links TRBV5-1 with TRBJ2-5; possible D gene TRBD1, 6 bases. CDR1 and CDR2 (germline): SGHRS, YFSETQ. CDR3 length: 13 amino acids. V was trimmed by 5 bases and J by 2 bases, leaving 10 bases between them. The CDR3 DNA sequence: TGCGCCAGCAGACCCGGGACACAAGAGACCCAGTACTTC. This sequence encodes CASRPGTQETQYF.

With respect to this clone: Additional DNA sequences in this sample encode the identical CDR3. The chain carries TRBV5-1 and TRBJ2-7; 10 nucleotides match TRBD2. The CDR3 covers 14 residues. Unmatched junction bases numbered 4, after V lost 2 bases and J lost 5 bases. Germline-derived CDR1 and CDR2 are SGHRS and YFSETQ. This CDR3 is CASSLSGRANEQYF. DNA of the CDR3: TGCGCCAGCAGCTTAAGCGGGAGGGCCAACGAGCAGTACTTC.

In this sample, this clone turned up a few times. The rearrangement uses TRBV10-3 and TRBJ2-7; TRBD2 matches at 13 bases. The trim removed 6 bases at V and 2 bases at J, leaving 7 bases unmatched. This CDR3 region has 16 residues. Germline CDR1 is ENHRY and CDR2 is SYGVKD. CDR3 nucleotide sequence: TGTGCCATCAGCGCCGTACTAGCGGGAGGGCCCTACGAGCAGTACTTC. It is translated as CAISAVLAGGPYEQYF.

The chain uses TRBV2 and TRBJ2-5, with 15 positions matching TRBD2. Looked up from germline, CDR1 is SNHLY and CDR2 is FYNNEI. Losses at the gene ends were 6 bases for V and 4 bases for J; bases not matched to a gene: 12. The CDR3 consists of 18 residues. The CDR3 region has the DNA TGTGCCAGCAGGAGACCGGGACTAGCGGGAGGAGGGGGAGAGACCCAGTACTTC. This encodes CASRRPGLAGGGGETQYF.

As DNA, the CDR3 is TGTGCCAGCAGCTTAGATAGGGGCAAGCAGTACTTC. It yields the protein CASSLDRGKQYF. The chain is built from TRBV11-2 and TRBJ2-7; tentative D call: TRBD1 (5 bases). The CDR3 is made up of 12 amino acids. Germline V CDR1 and CDR2: SGHAT, FQNNGV. The V end was cut by 0 bases, the J end by 8 bases, with 8 bases between. Full variable domain (missing parts from reference TRBV11-2 and TRBJ2-7): EAGVAQSPRYKIIEKRQSVAFWCNPISGHATLYWYQQILGQGPKLLIQFQNNGVVDDSQLPKDRFSAERLKGVDSTLKIQPAKLEDSAVYLCASSLDRGKQYFGPGTRLTVT.

This chain links TRBV2 with TRBJ2-5; TRBD1 aligns across 11 bases. CDR1 is SNHLY and CDR2 is FYNNEI in the germline V gene. The CDR3 covers 14 residues. The ends lost 8 bases at V and 4 bases at J; junction bases unmatched: 6. CDR3 loop: CASGGQGVGETQYF. DNA of the CDR3: TGTGCCAGCGGGGGACAGGGGGTAGGAGAGACCCAGTACTTC.

In its sample, this clone was seen once. This sequence joins TRBV10-3 and TRBJ2-2; 7 nucleotides line up with TRBD2. There are 12 residues in the CDR3. Trimming removed 8 bases from V and 6 bases from J; junction bases left unmatched: 3. The germline gives CDR1 ENHRY, CDR2 SYGVKD. The CDR3 here is CAIQAGAGELFF. CDR3 nucleotide sequence: TGTGCCATCCAGGCGGGGGCCGGGGAGCTGTTTTTT.

This chain connects TRBV6-1 to TRBJ1-2; D unresolved. The CDR3 has 14 amino acids. CDR1 and CDR2 (germline): MNHNS, SASEGT. V was pared by 1 base and J by 4 bases, with 10 bases between. CDR3 in amino acids: CASSEVMAPYGYTF. CDR3 nucleotides: TGTGCCAGCAGTGAAGTCATGGCCCCCTATGGCTACACCTTC.

With regard to this clone: Other DNA sequences from this sample encode an identical CDR3 as well. This rearrangement joins TRBV7-3 to TRBJ1-1; a possible D gene is TRBD1 (5 bases). This CDR3 is 13 amino acids long. V was clipped by 5 bases and J by 1 base, with 8 bases between them. Germline-derived CDR1 and CDR2 are SGHTA and FQGTGA. Written as DNA, the CDR3 is TGTGCCAGCAGCCCCGGGGGGAACACTGAAGCTTTCTTT. Amino acid sequence: CASSPGGNTEAFF. The whole variable domain, remainder taken from reference TRBV7-3 and TRBJ1-1, is GAGVSQTPSNKVTEKGKYVELRCDPISGHTALYWYRQSLGQGPEFLIYFQGTGAADDSGLPNDRFFAVRPEGSVSTLKIQRTERGDSAVYLCASSPGGNTEAFFGQGTRLTVV.

The V call is TRBV2, the J call TRBJ1-5, with D unclear. This CDR3 contains 15 residues. V was pared by 4 bases and J by 2 bases, with 12 bases between. Looked up from germline, CDR1 is SNHLY and CDR2 is FYNNEI. CDR3 residues: CASSASRVGNQPQHF. CDR3 DNA sequence: TGTGCCAGCAGTGCCTCGAGGGTCGGCAATCAGCCCCAGCATTTT.

This chain joins TRBV5-1 and TRBJ2-3, with D tentatively TRBD2 (6 bases). V was shortened by 4 bases and J by 6 bases, with 18 bases between the two germline ends. The CDR3 runs 15 residues. Germline CDR1 SGHRS, CDR2 YFSETQ. The DNA for the CDR3 is TGCGCCAGCAGCCCCCCCACTAGCCTGGGTGATACGCAGTATTTT. Translation gives CASSPPTSLGDTQYF.

For this clone: This may be a read error, as it is one base from a much larger clone. V is TRBV11-2 and J is TRBJ2-2; no firm D call. V lost 1 base and J 6 bases, leaving 9 bases between the germline ends. CDR3 length: 14 residues. The germline V gene has CDR1 SGHAT and CDR2 FQNNGV. Written as DNA, the CDR3 is TGTGCCAGCAGCTTAGTCAGATACGCCGGGGAGCTGTTTTTT. The encoded protein is CASSLVRYAGELFF.

V gene TRBV7-2 combines with J gene TRBJ1-2; weak D call: TRBD1 (6 bases). The CDR3 loop spans 14 amino acids. Trimming removed 5 bases from V and 4 bases from J, with 14 bases in between. Germline assignment: CDR1 SGHTA and CDR2 FQGNSA. The CDR3 nucleotides read TGTGCCAGCAGCCCTTATCAGGGGTCCTATGGCTACACCTTC. It yields the protein CASSPYQGSYGYTF. Complete variable domain (other parts from reference TRBV7-2 and TRBJ1-2): GAGVSQSPSNKVTEKGKDVELRCDPISGHTALYWYRQSLGQGLEFLIYFQGNSAPDKSGLPSDRFSAERTGGSVSTLTIQRTQQEDSAVYLCASSPYQGSYGYTFGSGTRLTVV.

This chain uses TRBV30 with TRBJ1-2, with D hard to call. The V end lost 8 bases, the J end lost 7 bases, and 8 bases lay between the germline ends. Germline loops: CDR1 GTSNPN, CDR2 SVGIG (reference sequence). This CDR3 region has 9 residues. The chain's CDR3 is CASGRGYTF. The CDR3 coding sequence is TGTGCCAGCGGACGTGGCTACACCTTC.

The chain links TRBV30 to TRBJ1-5; D is possibly TRBD1 (6 bases). CDR3 size: 16 residues. The germline CDR1 and CDR2 sequences are GTSNPN and SVGIG (reference sequence). The V end lost 0 bases, the J end lost 7 bases, and 19 bases lay between the germline ends. CDR3 sequence reads: CAWSVQGRGTRQPQHF. CDR3 nucleotide sequence: TGTGCCTGGAGTGTACAGGGTAGGGGTACTCGGCAGCCCCAGCATTTT. The full variable domain, with the rest looked up from reference TRBV30 and TRBJ1-5, is SQTIHQWPATLVQPVGSPLSLECTVEGTSNPNLYWYRQAAGRGLQLLFYSVGIGQISSEVPQNLSASRPQDRQFILSSKKLLLSDSGFYLCAWSVQGRGTRQPQHFGDGTRLSIL.

The chain couples TRBV19 to TRBJ1-1; TRBD1 matches 8 bases. The CDR3 totals 13 residues. With V trimmed by 7 bases and J by 5 bases, 6 bases remained unmatched. CDR1 and CDR2 from the germline V gene are LNHDA and SQIVND (reference sequence). The CDR3: CASKLQGGTEAFF. In nucleotides, the CDR3 is TGTGCCAGTAAGCTACAGGGGGGGACTGAAGCTTTCTTT.

This chain links TRBV6-5 with TRBJ2-2; D ambiguous. V was pared by 7 bases and J by 4 bases, with 13 bases between. Germline V gene lookup returns CDR1 MNHEY and CDR2 SVGAGI. The CDR3 sequence is 14 residues long. The chain's CDR3 is CASTTLGATGELFF. CDR3 bases: TGTGCCAGCACCACTCTTGGAGCCACCGGGGAGCTGTTTTTT.

A remark on this clone: A much larger clone is a single base away; this may be a read error. The sample carries other DNA sequences with the same CDR3. The CDR3 DNA follows: TGTGCCAGCTCACCACCGGGACAGGGGTCCACTGAAGCTTTCTTT. Its translation is CASSPPGQGSTEAFF. This rearrangement joins TRBV18 to TRBJ1-1; 10 nucleotides match TRBD1. Germline CDR1 is KGHSH and CDR2 is LQKENI. Trimming cost V 0 bases and J 4 bases; bases outside gene matches: 2. This CDR3 has 15 residues.

The genes are TRBV27 and TRBJ1-5; maybe TRBD1 (6 bases). Germline V gene lookup returns CDR1 MNHEY and CDR2 SMNVEV (reference sequence). This CDR3 is built from 16 residues. Deletions cut 2 bases from V and 2 bases from J, with 13 bases between. CDR3 protein: CASSLRGAGGNQPQHF. Here the CDR3 DNA reads TGTGCCAGCAGTTTACGGGGGGCCGGGGGCAATCAGCCCCAGCATTTT.

The gene calls are TRBV4-1 and TRBJ1-2, with D perhaps matching TRBD1 (6 bases). Germline loops: CDR1 MGHRA, CDR2 YSYEKL. The CDR3 contains 19 residues. V was clipped by 0 bases and J by 6 bases, with 26 bases between them. The CDR3 bases are TGCGCCAGCAGCCAAGATCCGCCGGGGGCGGGCCGGACGGGGGATGGCTACACCTTC. This encodes CASSQDPPGAGRTGDGYTF.

This clone was counted a single time. This CDR3 reads CASSLGPVSYEQYF. The CDR3 nucleotides read TGTGCCAGCAGCTTGGGCCCCGTTTCCTACGAGCAGTACTTC. This rearrangement joins TRBV5-5 to TRBJ2-7, with D hard to call. The CDR3 contains 14 residues. Trimming left V 0 bases short and J 1 base short, with 8 bases between. Germline CDR1 SGHKS, CDR2 YYEKEE (reference sequence).

This clone was counted at least ten times. The rearrangement uses TRBV19 and TRBJ1-2, with D tentatively TRBD1 (5 bases). The V gene lost 5 bases and the J gene lost 4 bases, with 17 bases spanning the gap. CDR3 length: 15 amino acids. Looked up from germline, CDR1 is LNHDA and CDR2 is SQIVND (reference sequence). The CDR3 region is CASSLGRARGYGYTF. CDR3 DNA sequence: TGTGCCAGTAGTCTCGGCAGGGCCCGCGGCTATGGCTACACCTTC.

CDR3 residues: CASQGGGNQPQHF. CDR3 bases: TGTGCCAGCCAGGGAGGGGGCAATCAGCCCCAGCATTTT. The genes are TRBV27 and TRBJ1-5, with D tentatively TRBD1 (5 bases). The length of the CDR3 is 13 residues. In germline, CDR1 is MNHEY, CDR2 SMNVEV (reference sequence). V was pared by 8 bases and J by 2 bases, with 10 bases between.

Ten or more counts support this clone. The chain recombines TRBV7-9 with TRBJ2-7; 12 bases line up with TRBD2. The germline V gene encodes CDR1 SEHNR and CDR2 FQNEAQ (reference sequence). V shed 5 bases and J 6 bases; nucleotides not matched to a gene: 8. This CDR3 has 15 amino acids. The CDR3 spells CASSARLAGGGEQYF. The CDR3 region has the DNA TGTGCCAGCAGCGCCCGGCTAGCGGGAGGGGGCGAGCAGTACTTC.

The chain combines TRBV4-1 with TRBJ2-1, with 7 nucleotides matching TRBD2. CDR1 and CDR2 (germline): MGHRA, YSYEKL. The CDR3 has 16 amino acids. The V gene end was trimmed by 4 bases and the J gene end by 8 bases; junction bases not matched to a gene: 14. The CDR3 sequence: CASSLVGGGGPYEQFF. DNA for the CDR3: TGCGCCAGCAGCCTCGTGGGTGGGGGAGGGCCCTATGAGCAGTTCTTC.

CDR3 sequence (DNA): TGTGCCAGCAGCCGGACTAGCGGGAGTAGAGAGACCCAGTACTTC. Translation: CASSRTSGSRETQYF. The chain has TRBV7-3 and TRBJ2-5; 13 bases agree with TRBD2. The CDR3 totals 15 residues. Per the germline V gene, CDR1 is SGHTA and CDR2 is FQGTGA. The V and J ends lost 5 bases and 4 bases, in that order; junction bases with no gene match: 4.

This clone was picked up many times. The J gene is TRBJ1-4, the V gene TRBV5-4; 7 bases match TRBD1. The CDR3 totals 20 residues. Germline V gene lookup returns CDR1 SGHNT and CDR2 YYREEE (reference sequence). V shed 2 bases and J 7 bases; nucleotides not matched to a gene: 23. CDR3 sequence reads: CASSFSTPSTGAGGVEKLFF. DNA for the CDR3: TGTGCCAGCAGCTTTTCTACTCCCAGCACAGGGGCCGGGGGGGTTGAAAAACTGTTTTTT.

The chain has TRBV4-2 and TRBJ2-6, with 7 bases that match TRBD1. Germline CDR1 and CDR2: LGHNA and YNFKEQ. The CDR3 is made up of 16 amino acids. Trimming removed 4 bases from V and 0 bases from J; junction bases left unmatched: 3. The CDR3 DNA follows: TGTGCCAGCAGCCCCGGACAGGTCTCTGGGGCCAACGTCCTGACTTTC. Protein: CASSPGQVSGANVLTF.